The 10 T cell receptor beta chains listed next were all sequenced from one sample in a study of CD8 T cells in ankylosing spondylitis. TCRdb reanalysed the 5' RACE reads using MiXCR and keeps one entry per CDR3 protein. The sample comprises around 250,000 distinct CDR3 sequences, around 10% of which are singletons, and less than 7% rests with the top ten. The specimen sequenced was blood, either unsorted or a sorted T cell fraction (not recorded which). These receptors originate from a male donor with ankylosing spondylitis or in good health (not recorded which).

The rearrangement uses TRBV10-2 and TRBJ2-3, with 10 nucleotides matching TRBD2. V was pared by 8 bases and J by 6 bases, with 8 bases of the junction left unmatched. This CDR3 has 14 residues. CDR1 is WSHSY, CDR2 SAAADI, per germline. The CDR3 region has the DNA TGCGCCAGCTTACCGGGACTAGCGAGGGATACGCAGTATTTT. This codes for CASLPGLARDTQYF.

This clonotype has a handful of counts. The chain has TRBV2 and TRBJ1-5, with D unresolved. Trimming pared 7 bases from V and 4 bases from J, leaving 17 bases between. This CDR3 is built from 15 residues. From germline, CDR1 is SNHLY and CDR2 FYNNEI. The CDR3 DNA is TGTGCCAGCAAACATCGGGAAGTTGGAAATCAGCCCCAGCATTTT. It is translated as CASKHREVGNQPQHF.

This clonotype has at least ten counts. V and J are TRBV4-1 and TRBJ2-1; weak D call: TRBD2 (5 bases). V was trimmed by 4 bases and J by 3 bases, leaving 16 bases between them. Germline-derived CDR1 and CDR2 are MGHRA and YSYEKL. CDR3 length: 16 residues. CDR3 loop: CASSLHRRRIYNEQFF. The CDR3 DNA sequence: TGCGCCAGCAGCCTTCACCGCCGGAGGATCTACAATGAGCAGTTCTTC.

This clonotype turned up a few times. The rearrangement links TRBV11-2 to TRBJ2-3; weak D call: TRBD1 (6 bases). V was trimmed by 3 bases and J by 2 bases, leaving 9 bases between them. CDR1 is SGHAT and CDR2 is FQNNGV in the germline V gene. This CDR3 contains 14 residues. The CDR3 DNA is TGTGCCAGCAGCTTGATGGGGGCCACAGATACGCAGTATTTT. It codes for CASSLMGATDTQYF.

The sample holds many counts of this clonotype. V usage is TRBV5-1 and J usage is TRBJ2-3, with 8 bases aligning to TRBD2. V was clipped by 0 bases and J by 3 bases; unmatched bases: 3. CDR3 length: 15 amino acids. Germline CDR1 is SGHRS and CDR2 is YFSETQ. CDR3 in amino acids: CASSLEASGTDTQYF. CDR3 DNA: TGCGCCAGCAGCTTGGAAGCTAGCGGGACAGATACGCAGTATTTT.

This clonotype was seen ten or more times. This chain joins TRBV5-1 and TRBJ2-4; no clear D. Germline V gives CDR1 SGHRS, CDR2 YFSETQ. The V and J ends lost 2 bases and 5 bases respectively, with 8 bases between them. There are 13 residues in the CDR3. The chain's CDR3 is CASSFPSENIQYF. The CDR3 nucleotides read TGCGCCAGCAGCTTTCCGTCGGAAAACATTCAGTACTTC. The variable domain in full, completed from reference TRBV5-1 and TRBJ2-4, reads KAGVTQTPRYLIKTRGQQVTLSCSPISGHRSVSWYQQTPGQGLQFLFEYFSETQRNKGNFPGRFSGRQFSNSRSEMNVSTLELGDSALYLCASSFPSENIQYFGAGTRLSVL.

This clonotype occurred a few times. The rearrangement links TRBV2 to TRBJ2-7, with D hard to call. This CDR3 is built from 11 residues. V shed 7 bases and J shed 7 bases, with 11 bases lying between them. Germline V gene data show CDR1 as SNHLY and CDR2 as FYNNEI. The CDR3 DNA follows: TGTGCCAGCAATCTTGACCCTGAGCAGTACTTC. Translation: CASNLDPEQYF.

V and J are TRBV9 and TRBJ2-5; a possible D gene is TRBD2 (5 bases). The length of the CDR3 is 13 residues. Germline CDR1 reads SGDLS; CDR2 reads YYNGEE. The V gene lost 2 bases and the J gene lost 5 bases, with 10 bases spanning the gap. The CDR3 nucleotides read TGTGCCAGCAGCGTCGGGGTTTTGGAGACCCAGTACTTC. It is translated as CASSVGVLETQYF.

This clonotype was seen only a few times. CDR3 sequence (DNA): TGCGCCAGCAGCTTGACCAAGACAGGGCCCTCCTACGAGCAGTACTTC. Translated: CASSLTKTGPSYEQYF. The rearrangement links TRBV5-1 to TRBJ2-7; 7 bases match TRBD1. The trim removed 1 base at V and 0 bases at J, leaving 7 bases unmatched. This CDR3 region has 16 residues. Germline V CDR1 and CDR2: SGHRS, YFSETQ.

This clonotype showed up many times. The chain links TRBV7-2 to TRBJ2-3; D tentatively fits TRBD1 or TRBD2 (6 bases each). CDR3 length: 15 residues. Germline V gene lookup returns CDR1 SGHTA and CDR2 FQGNSA. V shed 4 bases and J shed 1 base, with 12 bases lying between them. CDR3 in DNA: TGTGCCAGCAGCTCGGGGGCCCGCCGCACAGATACGCAGTATTTT. Protein: CASSSGARRTDTQYF.